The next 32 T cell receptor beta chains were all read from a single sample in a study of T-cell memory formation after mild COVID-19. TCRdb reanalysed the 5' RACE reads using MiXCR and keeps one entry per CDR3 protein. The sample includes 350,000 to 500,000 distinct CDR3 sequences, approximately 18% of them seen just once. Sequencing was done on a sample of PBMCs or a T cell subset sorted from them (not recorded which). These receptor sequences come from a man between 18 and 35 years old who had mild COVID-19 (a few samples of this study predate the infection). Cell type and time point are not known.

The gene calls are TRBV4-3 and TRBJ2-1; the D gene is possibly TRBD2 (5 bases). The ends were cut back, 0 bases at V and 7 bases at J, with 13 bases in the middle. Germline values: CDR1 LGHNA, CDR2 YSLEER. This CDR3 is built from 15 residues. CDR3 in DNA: TGCGCCAGCAGCCAAGATCGAGACTATTGGAATGAGCAGTTCTTC. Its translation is CASSQDRDYWNEQFF.

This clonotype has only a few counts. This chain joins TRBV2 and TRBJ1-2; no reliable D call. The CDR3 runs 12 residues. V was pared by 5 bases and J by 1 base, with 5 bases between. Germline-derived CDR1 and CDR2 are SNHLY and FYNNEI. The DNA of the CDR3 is TGTGCCAGCAGTATTTATAACTATGGCTACACCTTC. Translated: CASSIYNYGYTF. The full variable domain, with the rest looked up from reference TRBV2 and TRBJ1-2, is EPEVTQTPSHQVTQMGQEVILRCVPISNHLYFYWYRQILGQKVEFLVSFYNNEISEKSEIFDDQFSVERPDGSNFTLKIRSTKLEDSAMYFCASSIYNYGYTFGSGTRLTVV.

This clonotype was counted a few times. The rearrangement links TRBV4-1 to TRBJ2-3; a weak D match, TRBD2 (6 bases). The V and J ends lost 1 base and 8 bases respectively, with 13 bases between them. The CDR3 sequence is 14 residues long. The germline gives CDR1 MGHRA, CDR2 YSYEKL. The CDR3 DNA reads TGCGCCAGCAGCCAAGGGGAGGCCTTAAGTACGCAGTATTTT. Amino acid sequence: CASSQGEALSTQYF.

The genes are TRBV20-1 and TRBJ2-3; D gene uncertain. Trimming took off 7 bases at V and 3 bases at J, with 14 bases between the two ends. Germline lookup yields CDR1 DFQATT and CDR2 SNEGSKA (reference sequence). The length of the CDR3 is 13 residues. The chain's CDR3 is CSVEAVGTDTQYF. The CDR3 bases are TGCAGTGTCGAAGCCGTAGGGACAGATACGCAGTATTTT.

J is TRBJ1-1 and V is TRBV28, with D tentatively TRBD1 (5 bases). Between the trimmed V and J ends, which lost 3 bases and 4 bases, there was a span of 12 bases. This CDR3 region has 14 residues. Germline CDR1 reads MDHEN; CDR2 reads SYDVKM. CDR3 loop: CASSFMPQGTEAFF. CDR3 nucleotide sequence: TGTGCCAGCAGTTTCATGCCTCAGGGCACTGAAGCTTTCTTT.

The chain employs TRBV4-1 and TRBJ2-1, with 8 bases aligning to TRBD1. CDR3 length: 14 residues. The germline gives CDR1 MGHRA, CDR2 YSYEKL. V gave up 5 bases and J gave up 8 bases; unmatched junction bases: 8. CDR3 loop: CASSFWTGSDEQFF. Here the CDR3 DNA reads TGCGCCAGCAGCTTTTGGACAGGGAGCGATGAGCAGTTCTTC.

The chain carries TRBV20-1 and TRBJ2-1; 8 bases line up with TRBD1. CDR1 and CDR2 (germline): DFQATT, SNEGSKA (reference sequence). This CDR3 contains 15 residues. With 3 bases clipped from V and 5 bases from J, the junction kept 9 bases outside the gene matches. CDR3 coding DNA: TGCAGTGCTAGGCTCATAGGGGACAGGAACAATGAGCAGTTCTTC. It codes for CSARLIGDRNNEQFF.

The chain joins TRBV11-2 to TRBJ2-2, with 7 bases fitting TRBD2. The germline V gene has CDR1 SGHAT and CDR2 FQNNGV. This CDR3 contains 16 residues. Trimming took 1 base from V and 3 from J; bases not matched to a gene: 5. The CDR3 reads CASSLVWGLHTGELFF. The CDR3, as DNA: TGTGCCAGCAGCTTAGTATGGGGACTACACACCGGGGAGCTGTTTTTT.

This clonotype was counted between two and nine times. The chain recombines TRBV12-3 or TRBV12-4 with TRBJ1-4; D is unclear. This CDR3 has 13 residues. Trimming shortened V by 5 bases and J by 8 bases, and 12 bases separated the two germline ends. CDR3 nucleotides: TGTGCCAGCAGTCCGCCGGGAGACGAAAAACTGTTTTTT. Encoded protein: CASSPPGDEKLFF.

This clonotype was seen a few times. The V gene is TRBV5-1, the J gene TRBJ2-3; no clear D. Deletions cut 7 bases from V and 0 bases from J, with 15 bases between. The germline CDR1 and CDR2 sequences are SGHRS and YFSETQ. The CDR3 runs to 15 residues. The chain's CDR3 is CASRPLTSSTDTQYF. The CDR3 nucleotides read TGCGCCAGCCGCCCTTTGACTTCTAGCACAGATACGCAGTATTTT. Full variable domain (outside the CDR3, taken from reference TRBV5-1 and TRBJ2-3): KAGVTQTPRYLIKTRGQQVTLSCSPISGHRSVSWYQQTPGQGLQFLFEYFSETQRNKGNFPGRFSGRQFSNSRSEMNVSTLELGDSALYLCASRPLTSSTDTQYFGPGTRLTVL.

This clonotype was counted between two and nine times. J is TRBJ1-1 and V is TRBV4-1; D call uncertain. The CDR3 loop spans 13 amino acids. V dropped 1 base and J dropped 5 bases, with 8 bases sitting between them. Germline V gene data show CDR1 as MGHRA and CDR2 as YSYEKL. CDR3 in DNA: TGCGCCAGCAGCCAAGGGTCAGGAACTGAAGCTTTCTTT. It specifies CASSQGSGTEAFF.

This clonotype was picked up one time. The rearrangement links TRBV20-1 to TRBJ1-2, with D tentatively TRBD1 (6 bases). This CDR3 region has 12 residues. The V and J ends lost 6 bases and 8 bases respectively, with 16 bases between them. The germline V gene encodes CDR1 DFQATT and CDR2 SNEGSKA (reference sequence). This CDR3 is CSAATGSWGYTF. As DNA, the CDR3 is TGCAGTGCCGCTACAGGGTCGTGGGGCTACACCTTC.

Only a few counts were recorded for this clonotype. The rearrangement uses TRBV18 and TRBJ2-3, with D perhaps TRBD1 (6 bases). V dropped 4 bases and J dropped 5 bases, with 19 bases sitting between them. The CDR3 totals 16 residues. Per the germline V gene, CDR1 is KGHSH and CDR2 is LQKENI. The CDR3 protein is CASSRPLVRGKDTQYF. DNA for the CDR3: TGTGCCAGCTCACGCCCACTCGTCAGGGGAAAAGATACGCAGTATTTT.

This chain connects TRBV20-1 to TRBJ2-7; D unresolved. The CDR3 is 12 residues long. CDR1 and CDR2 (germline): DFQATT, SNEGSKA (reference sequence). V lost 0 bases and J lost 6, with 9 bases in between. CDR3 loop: CSAREWGSEQYV. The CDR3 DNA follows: TGCAGTGCTAGAGAGTGGGGATCCGAGCAGTACGTC.

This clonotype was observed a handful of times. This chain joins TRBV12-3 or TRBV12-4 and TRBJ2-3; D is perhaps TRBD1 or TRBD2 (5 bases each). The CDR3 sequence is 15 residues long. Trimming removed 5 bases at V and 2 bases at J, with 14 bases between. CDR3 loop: CASSPREGHTDTQYF. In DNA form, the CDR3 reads TGTGCCAGCAGTCCCCGAGAGGGGCACACAGATACGCAGTATTTT.

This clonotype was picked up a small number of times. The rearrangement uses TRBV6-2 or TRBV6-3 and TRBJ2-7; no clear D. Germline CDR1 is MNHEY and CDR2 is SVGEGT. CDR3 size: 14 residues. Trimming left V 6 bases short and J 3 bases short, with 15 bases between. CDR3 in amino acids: CASRTQGQIYEQYF. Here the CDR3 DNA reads TGTGCCAGCAGAACTCAAGGGCAGATCTACGAGCAGTACTTC.

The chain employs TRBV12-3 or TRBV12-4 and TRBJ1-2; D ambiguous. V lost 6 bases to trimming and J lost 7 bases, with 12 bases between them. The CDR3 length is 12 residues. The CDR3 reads CASSLNRRGYTF. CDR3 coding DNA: TGTGCCAGCAGCCTGAATCGTCGTGGCTACACCTTC.

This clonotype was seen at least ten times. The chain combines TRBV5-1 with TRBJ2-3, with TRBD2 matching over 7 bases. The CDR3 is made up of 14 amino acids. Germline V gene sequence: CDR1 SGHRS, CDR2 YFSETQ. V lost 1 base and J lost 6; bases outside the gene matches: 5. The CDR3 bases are TGCGCCAGCAGCTTGCGTGGTAGCGGGGATACGCAGTATTTT. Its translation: CASSLRGSGDTQYF.

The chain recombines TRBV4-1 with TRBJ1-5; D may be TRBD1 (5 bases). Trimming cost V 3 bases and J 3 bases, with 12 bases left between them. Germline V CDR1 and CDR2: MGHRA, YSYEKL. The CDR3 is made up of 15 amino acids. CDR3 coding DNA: TGCGCCAGCAGCCAGGGGCTGGGGCTCAATCAGCCCCAGCATTTT. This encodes CASSQGLGLNQPQHF.

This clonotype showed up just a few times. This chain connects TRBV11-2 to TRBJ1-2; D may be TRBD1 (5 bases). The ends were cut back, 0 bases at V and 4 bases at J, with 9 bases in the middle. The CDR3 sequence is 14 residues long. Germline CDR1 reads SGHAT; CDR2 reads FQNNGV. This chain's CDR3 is CASSLEAGLYGYTF. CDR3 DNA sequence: TGTGCCAGCAGCTTAGAGGCAGGGCTCTATGGCTACACCTTC.

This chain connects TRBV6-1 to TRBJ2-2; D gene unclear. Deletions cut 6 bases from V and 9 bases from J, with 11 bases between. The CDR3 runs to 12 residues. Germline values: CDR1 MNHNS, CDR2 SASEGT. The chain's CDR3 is CASSKPHRELFF. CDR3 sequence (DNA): TGTGCCAGCAGCAAACCCCACCGGGAGCTGTTTTTT.

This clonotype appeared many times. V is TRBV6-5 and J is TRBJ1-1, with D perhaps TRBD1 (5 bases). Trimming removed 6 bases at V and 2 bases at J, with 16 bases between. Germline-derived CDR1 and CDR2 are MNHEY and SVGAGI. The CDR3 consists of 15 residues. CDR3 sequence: CASSYRSQGNTEAFF. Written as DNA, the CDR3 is TGTGCCAGCAGCTATCGGAGTCAGGGTAACACTGAAGCTTTCTTT.

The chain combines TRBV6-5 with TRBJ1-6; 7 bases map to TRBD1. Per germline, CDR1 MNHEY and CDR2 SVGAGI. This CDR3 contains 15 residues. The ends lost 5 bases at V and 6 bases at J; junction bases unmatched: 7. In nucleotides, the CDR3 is TGTGCCAGCAGTCGAGCCGGGACAGCTAATTCACCCCTCCACTTT. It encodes CASSRAGTANSPLHF.

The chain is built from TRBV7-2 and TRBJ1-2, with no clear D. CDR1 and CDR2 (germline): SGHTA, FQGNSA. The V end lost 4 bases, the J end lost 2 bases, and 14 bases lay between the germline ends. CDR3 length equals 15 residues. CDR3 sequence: CASSSRWGGNYGYTF. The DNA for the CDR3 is TGTGCCAGCAGCTCAAGGTGGGGTGGGAACTATGGCTACACCTTC.

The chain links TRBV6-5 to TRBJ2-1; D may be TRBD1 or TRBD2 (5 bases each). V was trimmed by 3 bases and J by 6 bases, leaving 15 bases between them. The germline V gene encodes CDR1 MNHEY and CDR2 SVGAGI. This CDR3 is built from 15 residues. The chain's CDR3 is CASSYGGISGNEQFF. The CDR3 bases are TGTGCCAGCAGTTATGGGGGTATCAGCGGCAATGAGCAGTTCTTC.

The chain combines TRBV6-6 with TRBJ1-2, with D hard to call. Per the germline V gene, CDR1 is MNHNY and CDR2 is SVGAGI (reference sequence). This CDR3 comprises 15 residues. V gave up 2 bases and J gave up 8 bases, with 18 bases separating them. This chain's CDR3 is CASSYPMGSIVGYTF. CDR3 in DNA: TGTGCCAGCAGTTACCCAATGGGAAGCATTGTAGGCTACACCTTC.

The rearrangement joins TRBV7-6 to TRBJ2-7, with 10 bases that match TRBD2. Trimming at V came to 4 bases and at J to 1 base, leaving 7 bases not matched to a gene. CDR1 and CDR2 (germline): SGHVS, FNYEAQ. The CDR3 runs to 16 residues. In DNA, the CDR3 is TGTGCCAGCAGCTCTCTGGCTAGCGGGGGATCCTACGAGCAGTACTTC. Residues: CASSSLASGGSYEQYF.

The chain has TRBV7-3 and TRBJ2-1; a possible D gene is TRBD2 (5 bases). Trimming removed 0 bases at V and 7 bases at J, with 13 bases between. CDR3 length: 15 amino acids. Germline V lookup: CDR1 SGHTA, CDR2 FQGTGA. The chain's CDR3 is CASSLTGGSGNEQFF. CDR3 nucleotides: TGTGCCAGCAGCTTAACAGGTGGATCGGGAAATGAGCAGTTCTTC.

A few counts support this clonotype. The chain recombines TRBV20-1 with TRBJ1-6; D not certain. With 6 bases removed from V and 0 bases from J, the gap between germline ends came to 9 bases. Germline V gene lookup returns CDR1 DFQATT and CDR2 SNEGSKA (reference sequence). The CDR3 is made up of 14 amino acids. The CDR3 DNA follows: TGCAGTGCGGGGAGCTTCTCCTATAATTCACCCCTCCACTTT. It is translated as CSAGSFSYNSPLHF.

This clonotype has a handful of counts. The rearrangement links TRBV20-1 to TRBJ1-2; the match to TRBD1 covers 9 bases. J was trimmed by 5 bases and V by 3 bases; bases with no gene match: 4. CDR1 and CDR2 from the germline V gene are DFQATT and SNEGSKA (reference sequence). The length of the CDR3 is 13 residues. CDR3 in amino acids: CSARWTGVYGYTF. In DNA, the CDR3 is TGCAGTGCTAGGTGGACAGGGGTATATGGCTACACCTTC.

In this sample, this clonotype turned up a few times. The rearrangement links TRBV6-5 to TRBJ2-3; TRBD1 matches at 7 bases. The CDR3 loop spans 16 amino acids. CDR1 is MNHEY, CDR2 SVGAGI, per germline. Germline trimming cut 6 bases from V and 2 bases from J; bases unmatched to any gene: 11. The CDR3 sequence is CASRRSGQILTDTQYF. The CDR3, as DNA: TGTGCCAGCAGAAGATCGGGACAGATCCTCACAGATACGCAGTATTTT.

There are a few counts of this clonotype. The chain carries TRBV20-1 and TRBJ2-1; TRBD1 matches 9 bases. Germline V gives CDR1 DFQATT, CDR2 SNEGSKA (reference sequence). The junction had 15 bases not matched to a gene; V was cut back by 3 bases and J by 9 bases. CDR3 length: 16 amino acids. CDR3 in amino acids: CSARWQGTGLRGEQFF. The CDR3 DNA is TGCAGTGCTAGGTGGCAGGGGACAGGGTTGAGGGGTGAGCAGTTCTTC.